This entry lists 25 T cell receptor beta chains sequenced from one sample in a study of T cell responses to AZD1222 COVID-19 vaccine. Sequencing was performed with immunoSEQ multiplex PCR; in TCRdb, only in-frame clones are kept and a portion is missing. Of some 67,000 clones listed, 83% were seen once; the top ten hold under 8.5%. The sequencing here drew on peripheral blood, taken 28 days after the second AZD1222 dose. The source of these receptors is an adult who received the AZD1222 COVID-19 vaccine.

CDR3 protein: CASSQRGLGLGEAFF. As DNA, the CDR3 is TGTGCCAGCAGCCAGCGGGGGCTCGGATTGGGTGAAGCTTTCTTT. The rearrangement links TRBV5-6 to TRBJ1-1; a possible D gene is TRBD1 (6 bases). Germline CDR1 SGHDT, CDR2 YYEEEE. The V gene lost 4 bases and the J gene lost 7 bases, with 20 bases spanning the gap. This CDR3 has 15 residues. Variable domain in full (rest from reference TRBV5-6 and TRBJ1-1): DAGVTQSPTHLIKTRGQQVTLRCSPKSGHDTVSWYQQALGQGPQFIFQYYEEEERQRGNFPDRFSGHQFPNYSSELNVNALLLGDSALYLCASSQRGLGLGEAFFGQGTRLTVV.

The genes are TRBV19 and TRBJ1-5, with a tentative D call TRBD1 (6 bases). CDR1 and CDR2 from the germline V gene are LNHDA and SQIVND (reference sequence). The CDR3 is 16 amino acids. The V end lost 8 bases, the J end lost 1 base, and 18 bases lay between the germline ends. CDR3 amino acids: CASQGFRGPSNQPQHF. CDR3 DNA: TGTGCCAGTCAGGGATTCAGGGGCCCGAGCAATCAGCCCCAGCATTTT.

V is TRBV9 and J is TRBJ1-2, with a weak D call TRBD1 (6 bases). In germline, CDR1 is SGDLS, CDR2 YYNGEE. The CDR3 covers 13 residues. The V end was cut by 8 bases, the J end by 4 bases, with 15 bases between. The CDR3 sequence is CASGGRQSYGYTF. CDR3 sequence (DNA): TGTGCCAGTGGGGGCAGGCAGAGCTATGGCTACACCTTC.

This chain connects TRBV15 to TRBJ1-4; maybe TRBD1 (6 bases). CDR3 length equals 15 residues. Trimming took off 3 bases at V and 8 bases at J, with 16 bases between the two ends. Per germline, CDR1 LNHNV and CDR2 YYDKDF (reference sequence). Here the CDR3 reads CATSRGGVGTEKLFF. In DNA form, the CDR3 reads TGTGCCACCAGCAGGGGGGGCGTAGGTACCGAAAAACTGTTTTTT.

This chain uses TRBV14 with TRBJ1-4, with D possibly being TRBD1 (6 bases). The CDR3 consists of 15 residues. Looked up from germline, CDR1 is SGHDN and CDR2 is FVKESK. Trimming stripped 2 bases from V and 7 bases from J, with 14 bases between. DNA of the CDR3: TGTGCCAGCAGCCAACTACAGGGATTGGGTGAAAAACTGTTTTTT. Amino acids: CASSQLQGLGEKLFF. Based on the CDR3 plus reference TRBV14 and TRBJ1-4, the full variable domain is EAGVTQFPSHSVIEKGQTVTLRCDPISGHDNLYWYRRVMGKEIKFLLHFVKESKQDESGMPNNRFLAERTGGTYSTLKVQPAELEDSGVYFCASSQLQGLGEKLFFGSGTQLSVL.

The chain recombines TRBV29-1 with TRBJ1-5; maybe TRBD1 (5 bases). The V gene lost 0 bases and the J gene lost 1 base, with 13 bases spanning the gap. The CDR3 runs 16 residues. Germline V lookup: CDR1 SQVTM, CDR2 ANQGSEA. The CDR3 reads CSVEDRWGESNQPQHF. In DNA, the CDR3 is TGCAGCGTTGAAGATCGATGGGGGGAAAGCAATCAGCCCCAGCATTTT.

The gene calls are TRBV24-1 and TRBJ2-3; D may correspond to TRBD1 or TRBD2 (5 bases each). Germline V lookup: CDR1 KGHDR, CDR2 SFDVKD. The CDR3 is 12 residues long. Trimming left V 3 bases short and J 11 bases short, with 11 bases between. CDR3 sequence: CATSDPRGRQYF. CDR3 coding DNA: TGTGCCACCAGTGATCCAAGGGGACGGCAGTATTTT.

This sequence joins TRBV11-3 and TRBJ1-5; 12 bases align to TRBD1. The CDR3 is made up of 17 amino acids. CDR1 is SGHNT, CDR2 YENEEA, per germline. V was pared by 3 bases and J by 5 bases, with 8 bases of the junction left unmatched. CDR3 nucleotide sequence: TGTGCCAGCAGCTTGTCAACCGGGACAGGGGGCGATCAGCCCCAGCATTTT. Protein product: CASSLSTGTGGDQPQHF.

The CDR3 protein is CASSTLSGRNNEQFF. CDR3 DNA sequence: TGTGCCAGCAGTACCTTATCGGGACGGAACAATGAGCAGTTCTTC. J is TRBJ2-1 and V is TRBV11-3, with D possibly called TRBD1 or TRBD2 (5 bases each). CDR1 SGHNT and CDR2 YENEEA come from the germline V gene. The CDR3 spans 15 residues. The V and J ends lost 6 bases and 5 bases respectively, with 17 bases between them.

The chain carries TRBV3-1 (or the pseudogene TRBV3-2) and TRBJ1-1, with 10 positions matching TRBD1. The germline V gene has CDR1 LGHDT and CDR2 YNNKEL (reference sequence). The V and J ends lost 6 bases and 5 bases, in that order; junction bases with no gene match: 6. The CDR3 contains 14 residues. The CDR3 spells CASSPGQGLTEAFF. CDR3 nucleotides: TGTGCCAGCAGTCCGGGACAGGGGTTGACTGAAGCTTTCTTT.

This clone turned up a few times. The chain joins TRBV10-1 to TRBJ1-1, with D unresolved. Between the trimmed V and J ends, which lost 0 bases and 11 bases, there was a span of 7 bases. Per germline, CDR1 WNHNN and CDR2 SYGVQD (reference sequence). This CDR3 has 11 amino acids. The CDR3, as DNA: TGCGCCAGCAGTGAGTCCGGGAAGGCTTTCTTT. Amino acids: CASSESGKAFF.

This chain connects TRBV19 to TRBJ1-5, with 9 bases aligning to TRBD1. There are 15 residues in the CDR3. Germline CDR1 reads LNHDA; CDR2 reads SQIVND (reference sequence). With V trimmed by 5 bases and J by 2 bases, 4 bases remained unmatched. The CDR3 is CASSAGTGRNQPQHF. The CDR3 region has the DNA TGTGCCAGTAGTGCCGGGACAGGGCGCAATCAGCCCCAGCATTTT.

The CDR3 nucleotides read TGTGCCAGCAGCTTAGTTTATGTCGGCCAAAATCAGCCCCAGCATTTT. This sequence encodes CASSLVYVGQNQPQHF. The chain carries TRBV7-8 and TRBJ1-5, with D unresolved. V lost 1 base and J 4 bases, leaving 14 bases between the germline ends. The V gene's germline CDR1 is SGHVS and CDR2 FQNEAQ. The CDR3 extends over 16 amino acids.

This chain links TRBV2 with TRBJ1-2, with 7 bases identical to TRBD1. V was clipped by 4 bases and J by 4 bases; unmatched bases: 3. The length of the CDR3 is 13 residues. The germline gives CDR1 SNHLY, CDR2 FYNNEI. Here the CDR3 DNA reads TGTGCCAGCAGTGGACAGGGCGTCTATGGCTACACCTTC. This sequence encodes CASSGQGVYGYTF.

This clone was detected only once. The chain uses TRBV5-1 and TRBJ1-6; D is unclear. Germline CDR1 is SGHRS and CDR2 is YFSETQ. The V gene lost 0 bases and the J gene lost 3 bases, with 7 bases spanning the gap. CDR3 length: 15 residues. Here the CDR3 DNA reads TGCGCCAGCAGCTTGGGCCAGAGCTATAATTCACCCCTCCACTTT. Protein sequence: CASSLGQSYNSPLHF. Drawing the rest from reference TRBV5-1 and TRBJ1-6, the complete variable domain is KAGVTQTPRYLIKTRGQQVTLSCSPISGHRSVSWYQQTPGQGLQFLFEYFSETQRNKGNFPGRFSGRQFSNSRSEMNVSTLELGDSALYLCASSLGQSYNSPLHFGNGTRLTVT.

The chain employs TRBV6-2 or TRBV6-3 and TRBJ1-2; D gene uncertain. V lost 6 bases to trimming and J lost 1 base, with 21 bases between them. Germline V gene data show CDR1 as MNHEY and CDR2 as SVGEGT. The CDR3 totals 17 residues. In DNA, the CDR3 is TGTGCCAGCAGCTCCCTCGTTCGGGAGGGTATTAACTATGGCTACACCTTC. Amino acid sequence: CASSSLVREGINYGYTF.

The chain is built from TRBV10-2 and TRBJ2-1, with 11 nucleotides matching TRBD1. V trimming: 5 bases; J trimming: 5 bases; junction bases outside the gene matches: 8. The CDR3 loop spans 16 amino acids. The germline gives CDR1 WSHSY, CDR2 SAAADI. This CDR3 is CASSFTRTGGNNEQFF. DNA for the CDR3: TGCGCCAGCAGTTTTACTAGGACAGGGGGCAACAATGAGCAGTTCTTC.

The chain is built from TRBV29-1 and TRBJ2-1; D perhaps matches TRBD2 (5 bases). V dropped 0 bases and J dropped 8 bases, with 14 bases sitting between them. The CDR3 runs 14 residues. The germline V gene encodes CDR1 SQVTM and CDR2 ANQGSEA. CDR3: CSVEDLRRGHEQFF. CDR3 in DNA: TGCAGCGTTGAAGATCTTAGGCGAGGGCATGAGCAGTTCTTC.

V and J are TRBV6-4 and TRBJ2-1; 9 nucleotides line up with TRBD2. V lost 2 bases, J lost 6 bases, and 2 bases stayed unmatched. The CDR3 sequence is 14 residues long. The germline CDR1 and CDR2 sequences are MRHNA and SNTAGT. For the CDR3, the DNA is TGTGCCAGCAGTGACGGCGGGGGGGGCAATGAGCAGTTCTTC. Residues: CASSDGGGGNEQFF.

The rearrangement joins TRBV7-2 to TRBJ1-5, with TRBD1 matching 8 bases. Trimming took 1 base from V and 7 from J; bases not matched to a gene: 9. The CDR3 spans 16 residues. The V gene's germline CDR1 is SGHTA and CDR2 FQGNSA. This CDR3 is CASSLEVGRGHQPQHF. The CDR3 DNA is TGTGCCAGCAGCTTAGAGGTCGGCAGGGGGCACCAGCCCCAGCATTTT.

The rearrangement links TRBV18 to TRBJ2-3, with 8 bases identical to TRBD1. J gave up 3 bases and V 3 bases, and 5 bases lay outside the gene matches. Germline V lookup: CDR1 KGHSH, CDR2 LQKENI. The CDR3 has 15 amino acids. CDR3 bases: TGTGCCAGCTCACCCCGACAGGGGTATACAGATACGCAGTATTTT. This encodes CASSPRQGYTDTQYF.

This rearrangement joins TRBV11-2 to TRBJ1-2, with TRBD1 as a possible D gene (5 bases). The CDR3 is 15 amino acids. V dropped 5 bases and J dropped 4 bases, with 17 bases sitting between them. Per the germline V gene, CDR1 is SGHAT and CDR2 is FQNNGV. CDR3 region: CASSTIGQALYGYTF. DNA for the CDR3: TGTGCCAGCAGCACGATCGGACAAGCTCTCTATGGCTACACCTTC.

The V gene is TRBV6-1, the J gene TRBJ1-6; no clear D. The germline V gene has CDR1 MNHNS and CDR2 SASEGT. The CDR3 consists of 16 residues. The V end lost 4 bases, the J end lost 0 bases, and 10 bases lay between the germline ends. Here the CDR3 reads CASSARQRSYNSPLHF. DNA of the CDR3: TGTGCCAGCAGTGCAAGACAACGCTCCTATAATTCACCCCTCCACTTT.

The table lists this clone with a few counts. The chain uses TRBV20-1 and TRBJ2-2; D not resolved. The CDR3 consists of 11 residues. V lost 4 bases, J lost 7 bases, and 7 bases lay in between. Germline V gene data show CDR1 as DFQATT and CDR2 as SNEGSKA (reference sequence). CDR3 amino acids: CSAILGGELFF. The CDR3, as DNA: TGCAGTGCTATTCTAGGCGGGGAGCTGTTTTTT.

This clone showed up just once. This sequence joins TRBV19 and TRBJ1-2; TRBD1 matches 7 bases. Germline values: CDR1 LNHDA, CDR2 SQIVND (reference sequence). This CDR3 has 11 amino acids. V dropped 10 bases and J dropped 8; count of bases not matched to a gene: 7. The CDR3 protein is CATFDRDGYTF. Here the CDR3 DNA reads TGTGCCACCTTTGACAGGGACGGCTACACCTTC. The full variable domain, in which reference TRBV19 and TRBJ1-2 provide the parts outside the CDR3, is DGGITQSPKYLFRKEGQNVTLSCEQNLNHDAMYWYRQDPGQGLRLIYYSQIVNDFQKGDIAEGYSVSREKKESFPLTVTSAQKNPTAFYLCATFDRDGYTFGSGTRLTVV.